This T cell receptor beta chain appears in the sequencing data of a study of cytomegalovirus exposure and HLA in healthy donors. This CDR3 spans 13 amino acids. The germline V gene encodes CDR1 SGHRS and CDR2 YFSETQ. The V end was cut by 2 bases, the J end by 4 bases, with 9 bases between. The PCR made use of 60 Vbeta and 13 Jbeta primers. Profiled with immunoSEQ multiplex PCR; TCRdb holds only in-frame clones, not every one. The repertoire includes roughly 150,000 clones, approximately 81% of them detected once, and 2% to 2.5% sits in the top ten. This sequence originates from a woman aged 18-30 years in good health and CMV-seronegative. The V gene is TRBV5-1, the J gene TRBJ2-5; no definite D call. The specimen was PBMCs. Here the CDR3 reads CASSLALGETQYF. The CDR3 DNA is TGCGCCAGCAGCTTAGCGTTAGGAGAGACCCAGTACTTC.